This T cell receptor (beta chain) appears in the sequencing data of a study of T-cell memory formation after mild COVID-19. Study-wide points: The study found balanced CD4/CD8 in clones contracting day 15 to 85 and a CD4+ lean in later expanders. For contracting clones, CD4+ ones sat mainly in CM and EM, CD8+ in EMRA. Whether day 37 second-wave clones are SARS-CoV-2-specific was not confirmed.

TCRdb re-called the 5' RACE reads through MiXCR, storing one row per CDR3 protein. The top ten clones hold roughly 21% of a sample with more than 350,000 distinct CDR3 sequences, about a sixth of them seen once. Germline V lookup: CDR1 SGHAT, CDR2 FQNNGV. With 4 bases removed from V and 1 base from J, the gap between germline ends came to 21 bases. The length of the CDR3 is 18 residues. As to this clonotype: Its antigen is still unknown.

The chain carries TRBV11-2 and TRBJ2-3, with D tentatively TRBD1 or TRBD2 (5 bases each). This TCR derives from a man in his late teens or twenties who had mild COVID-19 (a few samples of this study predate the infection). Cell type and time point are not known. Material: PBMCs or a T cell subset sorted from them (not recorded which). The CDR3 loop is CASSSPGSRDPRTDTQYF. As DNA, the CDR3 is TGTGCCAGCAGCTCCCCGGGGTCACGGGACCCCCGCACAGATACGCAGTATTTT. The full variable domain, completed using reference TRBV11-2 and TRBJ2-3, is EAGVAQSPRYKIIEKRQSVAFWCNPISGHATLYWYQQILGQGPKLLIQFQNNGVVDDSQLPKDRFSAERLKGVDSTLKIQPAKLEDSAVYLCASSSPGSRDPRTDTQYFGPGTRLTVL.